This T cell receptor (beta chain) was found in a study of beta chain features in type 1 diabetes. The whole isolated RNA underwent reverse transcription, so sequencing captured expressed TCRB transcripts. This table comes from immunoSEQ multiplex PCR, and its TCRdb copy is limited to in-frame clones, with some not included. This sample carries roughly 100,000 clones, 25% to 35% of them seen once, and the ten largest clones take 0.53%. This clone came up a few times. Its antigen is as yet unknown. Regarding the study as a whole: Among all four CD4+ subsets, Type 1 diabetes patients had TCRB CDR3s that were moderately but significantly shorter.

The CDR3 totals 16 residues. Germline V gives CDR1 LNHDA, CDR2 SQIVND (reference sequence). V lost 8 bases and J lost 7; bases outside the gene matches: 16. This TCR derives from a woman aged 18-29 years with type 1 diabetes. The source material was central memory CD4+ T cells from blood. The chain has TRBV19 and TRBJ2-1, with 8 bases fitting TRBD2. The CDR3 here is CASEDMLSGRGNEQFF. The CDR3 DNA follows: TGTGCCAGTGAAGATATGTTAAGCGGGAGAGGAAATGAGCAGTTCTTC.